The 25 T cell receptor beta chains presented below share a single source sample, sequenced in a study of T cells in Graves' hyperthyroidism and ophthalmopathy. Using RNA transcripts as the source, TCR beta CDR3 regions were amplified. In the first-round RT-PCR of the TCR CDR3, the HTBI primer set was used. A single record per CDR3 protein comes from TCRdb applying MiXCR to the multiplex PCR reads. The data contain under 650,000 distinct CDR3 sequences, 16% of them singletons. Sequencing was done on a sample of blood. Every receptor here comes from a woman in her thirties with Graves' hyperthyroidism.

The table lists this clonotype with a few counts. This chain connects TRBV29-1 to TRBJ1-4, with 8 nucleotides matching TRBD1. The length of the CDR3 is 12 residues. Germline lookup yields CDR1 SQVTM and CDR2 ANQGSEA. V gave up 4 bases and J gave up 8 bases; unmatched junction bases: 3. CDR3 loop: CSVAGQEEKLFF. As DNA, the CDR3 is TGCAGCGTTGCGGGACAGGAGGAAAAACTGTTTTTT.

This clonotype appeared many times. CDR3 sequence (DNA): TGTGCCAGCAGTTATCCGGGACAGGAGTTCAGCAATCAGCCCCAGCATTTT. Translation gives CASSYPGQEFSNQPQHF. J is TRBJ1-5 and V is TRBV6-1; 8 positions agree with TRBD1. From germline, CDR1 is MNHNS and CDR2 SASEGT. J gave up 1 base and V 5 bases, and 10 bases lay outside the gene matches. There are 17 residues in the CDR3.

This clonotype was detected a few times. The CDR3 region is CASSPQVGLGETQYF. DNA for the CDR3: TGCGCCAGCAGCCCCCAAGTGGGTCTCGGGGAGACCCAGTACTTC. The chain combines TRBV5-1 with TRBJ2-5; D call uncertain. Germline values: CDR1 SGHRS, CDR2 YFSETQ. This CDR3 is 15 amino acids long. The V and J ends lost 4 bases and 5 bases respectively, with 18 bases between them.

CDR3 nucleotides: TGCAGTGCTAGAGATCGACTAGTAGGGACAGATACGCAGTATTTT. Its translation: CSARDRLVGTDTQYF. This sequence joins TRBV20-1 and TRBJ2-3, with D perhaps matching TRBD2 (6 bases). The germline V and J ends were trimmed by 0 bases and 3 bases, with 13 bases remaining between them. CDR3 size: 15 residues. The germline V gene has CDR1 DFQATT and CDR2 SNEGSKA (reference sequence).

This clonotype was recorded at least ten times. CDR3 loop: CASSYRTRMEYGYTF. The CDR3 nucleotides read TGTGCCAGCAGTTATAGGACCCGGATGGAGTATGGCTACACCTTC. The chain has TRBV28 and TRBJ1-2, with unresolved D. V lost 4 bases to trimming and J lost 5 bases, with 17 bases between them. Germline-derived CDR1 and CDR2 are MDHEN and SYDVKM. The CDR3 spans 15 residues.

This chain joins TRBV28 and TRBJ2-3; D is perhaps TRBD1 or TRBD2 (5 bases each). This CDR3 region has 15 residues. Trimming pared 4 bases from V and 6 bases from J, leaving 17 bases between. In germline, CDR1 is MDHEN, CDR2 SYDVKM. CDR3 region: CASSSQRGFSDTQYF. CDR3 nucleotides: TGTGCCAGCAGTTCACAGAGGGGTTTTTCGGATACGCAGTATTTT.

This clonotype came up many times. The chain employs TRBV13 and TRBJ1-3; D is ambiguous. This CDR3 region has 15 residues. Per the germline V gene, CDR1 is PRHDT and CDR2 is FYEKMQ (reference sequence). V was cut by 1 base and J by 0 bases, with 7 bases left in between. CDR3 sequence reads: CASSLVPSSGNTIYF. As DNA, the CDR3 is TGTGCCAGCAGCTTAGTTCCAAGCTCTGGAAACACCATATATTTT.

In its sample, this clonotype was seen many times. V is TRBV7-2 and J is TRBJ1-1; D gene uncertain. This CDR3 region has 12 residues. The ends were cut back, 3 bases at V and 1 base at J, with 3 bases in the middle. Germline V gene lookup returns CDR1 SGHTA and CDR2 FQGNSA. This chain's CDR3 is CASSFSNTEAFF. CDR3 in DNA: TGTGCCAGCAGCTTTTCGAACACTGAAGCTTTCTTT.

Ten or more counts support this clonotype. V gene TRBV6-2 or TRBV6-3 combines with J gene TRBJ1-6; the D is unclear. V lost 2 bases, J lost 3 bases, and 14 bases lay in between. Per the germline V gene, CDR1 is MNHEY and CDR2 is SVGEGT. The length of the CDR3 is 17 residues. The CDR3 DNA is TGTGCCAGCAGTTACACCGGACGGATCAGCTATAATTCACCCCTCCACTTT. The encoded protein is CASSYTGRISYNSPLHF.

This clonotype was detected a few times. The chain uses TRBV12-3 or TRBV12-4 and TRBJ2-1, with 8 bases fitting TRBD2. CDR3 length: 15 amino acids. The V and J ends lost 5 bases and 6 bases, in that order; junction bases with no gene match: 9. In DNA form, the CDR3 reads TGTGCCAGCAGTCCTAGAGCTAGCGGGTTCAATGAGCAGTTCTTC. It specifies CASSPRASGFNEQFF.

The V and J genes are TRBV12-3 or TRBV12-4 and TRBJ2-3; D possibly corresponds to TRBD1 (5 bases). V was clipped by 8 bases and J by 12 bases, with 21 bases between them. The CDR3 has 13 residues. In nucleotides, the CDR3 is TGTGCCAGCCCCCCCATTCTAGACAGCCAACAGTATTTT. This gives the protein CASPPILDSQQYF.

About this clonotype itself: Given a much more abundant clone one base away, this may be a read error. The rearrangement uses TRBV5-1 and TRBJ2-1; weak D call: TRBD2 (7 bases). Trimming took 5 bases from V and 8 from J, leaving 20 bases between them. The CDR3 extends over 15 amino acids. In germline, CDR1 is SGHRS, CDR2 YFSETQ. The CDR3 coding sequence is TGCGCCAGCAGAATTGGAGGCGGGGGCTCGTATGAGCAGTTCTTC. Amino acids: CASRIGGGGSYEQFF.

This clonotype came up many times. The chain couples TRBV11-2 to TRBJ2-7; no firm D call. Germline V lookup: CDR1 SGHAT, CDR2 FQNNGV. V lost 4 bases and J lost 3, with 10 bases in between. The CDR3 totals 13 residues. The CDR3 nucleotides are TGTGCCAGCAGCTCGGTTGGTTACTACGAGCAGTACTTC. This codes for CASSSVGYYEQYF.

The CDR3 DNA reads TGTGCCAGCAGTTACTCGGCGCGTAACTATGGCTACACCTTC. Its translation: CASSYSARNYGYTF. V gene TRBV6-5 combines with J gene TRBJ1-2; D remains unclear. V was pared by 0 bases and J by 1 base, with 6 bases between. CDR3 size: 14 residues. Germline CDR1 and CDR2: MNHEY and SVGAGI.

The V gene is TRBV7-2, the J gene TRBJ2-5, with D unclear. Trimming took 1 base from V and 5 from J, leaving 14 bases between them. Looked up from germline, CDR1 is SGHTA and CDR2 is FQGNSA. The CDR3 consists of 15 residues. The CDR3 loop is CASSLVASSWETQYF. Written as DNA, the CDR3 is TGTGCCAGCAGCTTAGTTGCGTCAAGCTGGGAGACCCAGTACTTC.

The table lists this clonotype with a few counts. The chain links TRBV6-2 or TRBV6-3 to TRBJ1-1; tentative D call: TRBD1 (6 bases). The CDR3 sequence is 14 residues long. Deletions cut 5 bases from V and 5 bases from J, with 15 bases between. Germline-derived CDR1 and CDR2 are MNHEY and SVGEGT. This CDR3 is CASSPQGFGTEAFF. CDR3 in DNA: TGTGCCAGCAGTCCCCAGGGGTTCGGGACTGAAGCTTTCTTT.

At least ten counts were recorded for this clonotype. J is TRBJ2-5 and V is TRBV12-3 or TRBV12-4; D may correspond to TRBD1 or TRBD2 (5 bases each). This CDR3 spans 13 amino acids. V lost 1 base and J lost 4, with 7 bases in between. The DNA for the CDR3 is TGTGCCAGCAGTTTAGAGGGGAGAGAGACCCAGTACTTC. This sequence encodes CASSLEGRETQYF.

This clonotype was seen more than once but under ten times. CDR3 nucleotides: TGTGCCAGCAGCTACCGTAAGAACACCGGGGAGCTGTTTTTT. It specifies CASSYRKNTGELFF. This chain uses TRBV11-3 with TRBJ2-2; D gene unclear. Germline V CDR1 and CDR2: SGHNT, YENEEA. This CDR3 contains 14 residues. The ends were cut back, 4 bases at V and 1 base at J, with 7 bases in the middle.

This clonotype was seen a few times. Sequence at one end of the junction differs from germline and may be a read error. The rearrangement links TRBV3-1 to TRBJ1-2; D gene uncertain. CDR3 size: 12 residues. CDR1 is LGHDT and CDR2 is YNNKEL in the germline V gene (reference sequence). The CDR3 sequence: CTSSLQQYGYTF. CDR3 coding DNA: TGTACCAGCAGCCTCCAACAGTATGGCTACACCTTC.

This clonotype came up many times. The CDR3 protein is CATRSTALTPYEQYF. The CDR3 region has the DNA TGTGCCACCCGTTCGACGGCTCTGACCCCGTACGAGCAGTACTTC. This chain links TRBV28 with TRBJ2-7, with D hard to call. The V end was cut by 10 bases, the J end by 4 bases, with 23 bases between. The germline CDR1 and CDR2 sequences are MDHEN and SYDVKM. This CDR3 contains 15 residues.

Details on this clonotype: Just one base apart from a much larger clone, this may be a read error. The chain is built from TRBV12-3 or TRBV12-4 and TRBJ2-2; 7 nucleotides align to TRBD2. The ends lost 3 bases at V and 2 bases at J; junction bases unmatched: 15. The CDR3 loop spans 19 amino acids. The CDR3: CASSLGFAGLAANTGELFF. CDR3 coding DNA: TGTGCCAGCAGTTTGGGATTCGCTGGGCTAGCGGCAAACACCGGGGAGCTGTTTTTT.

CDR3 amino acids: CSVDAGTPYEQYF. The CDR3 bases are TGCAGCGTTGACGCAGGGACCCCCTACGAGCAGTACTTC. The chain uses TRBV29-1 and TRBJ2-7; D assignment may be TRBD1 or TRBD2 (5 bases each). Trimming cost V 3 bases and J 2 bases, with 11 bases left between them. Germline loops: CDR1 SQVTM, CDR2 ANQGSEA. The CDR3 is made up of 13 amino acids.

This clonotype was found many times. The chain's CDR3 is CASSLGRTGEKLFF. The CDR3 DNA follows: TGTGCCAGCAGCTTGGGCAGGACGGGTGAAAAACTGTTTTTT. This chain links TRBV7-2 with TRBJ1-4; D gene unclear. The CDR3 is 14 amino acids. In germline, CDR1 is SGHTA, CDR2 FQGNSA. V gave up 3 bases and J gave up 7 bases, with 12 bases separating them. The full variable domain, completed using reference TRBV7-2 and TRBJ1-4, is GAGVSQSPSNKVTEKGKDVELRCDPISGHTALYWYRQSLGQGLEFLIYFQGNSAPDKSGLPSDRFSAERTGGSVSTLTIQRTQQEDSAVYLCASSLGRTGEKLFFGSGTQLSVL.

At least ten counts were recorded for this clonotype. The V call is TRBV6-6, the J call TRBJ1-2; D call uncertain. The CDR3 totals 11 residues. Trimming left V 4 bases short and J 6 bases short, with 6 bases between. Germline V CDR1 and CDR2: MNHNY, SVGAGI (reference sequence). The CDR3 region is CASSFPNGYTF. CDR3 in DNA: TGTGCCAGCAGTTTCCCCAATGGCTACACCTTC.

The table lists this clonotype with many counts. The CDR3 nucleotides read TGTGCCAGCAGTTACTCTAGGGACATCGCTGGAAACACCATATATTTT. Translating it yields CASSYSRDIAGNTIYF. V gene TRBV6-6 combines with J gene TRBJ1-3; D is perhaps TRBD1 (6 bases). The CDR3 contains 16 residues. The V end was cut by 0 bases, the J end by 2 bases, with 11 bases between. CDR1 MNHNY and CDR2 SVGAGI come from the germline V gene (reference sequence).